This T cell receptor (beta chain) originates from a study of OX40 agonist ivuxolimab in advanced cancers. The CDR3 length is 19 residues. Germline lookup yields CDR1 SNHLY and CDR2 FYNNEI. V gave up 3 bases and J gave up 1 base; unmatched junction bases: 12. Any history of autoimmune disease or systemic immunosuppression disqualified patients. Some clones are missing from TCRdb's copy, which holds only in-frame ones; the method was immunoSEQ multiplex PCR. The sample includes roughly 75,000 clones, under 95% of them seen just once. Study-level points and caveats: CD4+ and CD8+ blood T cells expanded clonally by week 6 at 0.1 to 3.0 mg/kg.

Concerning this clone: Its antigen is not known.

The chain couples TRBV2 to TRBJ2-2; 9 nucleotides agree with TRBD2. The sequences come from CD4+ or CD8+ T cells sorted from blood, collected in a trial of the OX40 agonist ivuxolimab. This receptor was obtained from an adult with an advanced solid tumor such as melanoma, head and neck, liver or kidney cancer. The CDR3 nucleotides are TGTGCCAGCAGTGACGGGAGAAATCTAGCGGGACGGAACACCGGGGAGCTGTTTTTT. This sequence encodes CASSDGRNLAGRNTGELFF.